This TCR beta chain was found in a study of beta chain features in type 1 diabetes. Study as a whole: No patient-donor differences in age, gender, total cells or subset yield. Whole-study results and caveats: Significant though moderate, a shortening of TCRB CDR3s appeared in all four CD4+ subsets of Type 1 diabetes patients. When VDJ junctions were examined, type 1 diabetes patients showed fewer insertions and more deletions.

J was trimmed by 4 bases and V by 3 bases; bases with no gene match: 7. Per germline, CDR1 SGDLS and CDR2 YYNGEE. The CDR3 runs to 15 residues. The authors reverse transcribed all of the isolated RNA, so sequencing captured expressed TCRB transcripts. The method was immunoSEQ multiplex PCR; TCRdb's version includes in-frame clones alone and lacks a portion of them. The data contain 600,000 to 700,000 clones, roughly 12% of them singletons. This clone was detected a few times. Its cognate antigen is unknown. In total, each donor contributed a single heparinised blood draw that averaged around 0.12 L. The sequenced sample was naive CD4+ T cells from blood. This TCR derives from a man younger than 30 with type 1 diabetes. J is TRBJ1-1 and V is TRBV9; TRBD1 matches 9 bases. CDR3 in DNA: TGTGCCAGCAGCGGACTTACAGGGGGCTTCACTGAAGCTTTCTTT. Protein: CASSGLTGGFTEAFF.